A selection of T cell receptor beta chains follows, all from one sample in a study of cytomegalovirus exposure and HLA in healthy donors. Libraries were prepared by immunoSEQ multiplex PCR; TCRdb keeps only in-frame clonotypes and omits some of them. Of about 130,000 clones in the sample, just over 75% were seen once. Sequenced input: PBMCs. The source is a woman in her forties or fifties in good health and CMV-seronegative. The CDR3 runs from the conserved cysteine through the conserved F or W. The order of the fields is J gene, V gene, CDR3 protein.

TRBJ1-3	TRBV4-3	CASSQDGGRGNTIYF
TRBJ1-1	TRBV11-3	CASSRTTGVNTEAFF
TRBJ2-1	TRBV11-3	CASSSRTSGTHNEQFF
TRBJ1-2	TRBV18	CASSPPVQDGYTF
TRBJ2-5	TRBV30	CAWSVIFGGAGTQYF
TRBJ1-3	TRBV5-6	CASSRVRGGPGGTIYF
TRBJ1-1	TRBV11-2	CASSTDRVNTEAFF
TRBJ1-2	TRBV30	CAWSRQSNYGYPF
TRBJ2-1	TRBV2	CASSAGTGGLGYEQFF
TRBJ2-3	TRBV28	CASAVAGQDTQYF
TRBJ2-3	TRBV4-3	CASSQTGGLADTQYF
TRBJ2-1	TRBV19	CASSIVAGDLISSYNEQFF
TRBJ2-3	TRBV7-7	CASSRTSGSGTDTQYF
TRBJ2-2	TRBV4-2	CASSSQTENTGELFF
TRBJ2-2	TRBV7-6	CASSLARDRGREELFF
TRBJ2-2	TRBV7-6	CASSPRLAVNTGELFF
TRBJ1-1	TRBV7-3	CASSRGGHYLQENTEAFF